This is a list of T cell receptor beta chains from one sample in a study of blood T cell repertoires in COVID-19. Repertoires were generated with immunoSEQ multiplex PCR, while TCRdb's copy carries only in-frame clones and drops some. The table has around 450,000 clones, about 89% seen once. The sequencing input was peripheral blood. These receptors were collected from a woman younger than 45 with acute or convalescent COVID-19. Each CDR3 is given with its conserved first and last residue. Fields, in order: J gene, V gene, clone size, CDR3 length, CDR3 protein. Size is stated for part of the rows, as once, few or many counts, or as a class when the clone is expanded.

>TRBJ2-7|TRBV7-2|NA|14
CASSLEAGGSPRYF
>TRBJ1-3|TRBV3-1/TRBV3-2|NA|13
CASSLTPGNTIYF
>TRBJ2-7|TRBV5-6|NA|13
CASSSGGNYEQYF
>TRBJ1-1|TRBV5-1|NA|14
CASSTTGLNTEAFF
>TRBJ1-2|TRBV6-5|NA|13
CASSTDFGGGYTF
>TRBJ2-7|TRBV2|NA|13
CASAKGTSYEQYF
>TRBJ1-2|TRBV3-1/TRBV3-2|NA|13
CASSHWQSYGYTF
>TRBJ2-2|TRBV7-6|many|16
CASSVTSSPYTGELFF
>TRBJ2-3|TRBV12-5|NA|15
CASGLSLPGGDTQYF
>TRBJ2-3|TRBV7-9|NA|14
CASSARGSTDTQYF
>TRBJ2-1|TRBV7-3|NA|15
CASSALGLAVDEQFF
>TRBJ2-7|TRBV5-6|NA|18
CASSLLAGEVQESYEQYF
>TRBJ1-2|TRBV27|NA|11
CASTGGHGYTF
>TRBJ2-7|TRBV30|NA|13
CAWSVTGGREQYF
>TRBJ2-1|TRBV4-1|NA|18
CASSQVGKRTPGYNEQFF
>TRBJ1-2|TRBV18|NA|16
CASSPLVRDREYGYTF